One T cell receptor (beta chain) is described in this entry. The antigen remains unidentified. Germline values: CDR1 GTSNPN, CDR2 SVGIG (reference sequence). V shed 1 base, J shed 1 base, and the junction held 5 bases outside the gene matches. CDR3 length equals 15 residues. Using immunoSEQ multiplex PCR, the repertoire was profiled, and TCRdb retains in-frame clones only, with some absent. The data show over 100,000 clones, just under 95% seen once. The sample is drawn from a study of graft-versus-host responses after intestinal transplantation. Study-level background: Anti-thymocyte globulin induction preceded roughly 3 years of tacrolimus and steroid maintenance in all recipients. Study-wide results and caveats: The recipient marrow held GvH clones, and some of them showed up first in ileum or blood.

The sample here was unstimulated CD4+ T cells sorted from spleen or lymph node cells, taken before intestinal transplant. The chain couples TRBV30 to TRBJ2-3, with 7 positions matching TRBD2. This receptor was taken from a human donor who received an intestinal transplant. In DNA, the CDR3 is TGTGCCTGGAGTGAATGGGGGAGGGGCACAGATACGCAGTATTTT. Its protein is CAWSEWGRGTDTQYF.